This TCR beta chain was obtained from a study of blood T cells in healthy people across ages. Study findings and constraints: Higher diversity, along with more naive CD4+ cells, distinguished long-lived donors from aged donors.

This CDR3 is 16 amino acids long. The V and J ends lost 0 bases and 1 base, in that order; junction bases with no gene match: 4. CDR1 and CDR2 from the germline V gene are SGHRS and YFSETQ. Isolated PBMCs totaled at least 7 million in each sample. Per individual sample, total RNA of at least 5 micrograms was extracted. Points on this clonotype: As yet, its antigen is unknown.

Alongside a J-beta primer mix, a sample-barcoded 5' primer served in a second PCR lasting 7 to 11 cycles. TCRdb used MiXCR to reprocess the 5' RACE reads, holding one entry per CDR3 protein. Altogether more than 1,000,000 distinct CDR3 sequences are present, 25% being singletons, with the ten largest covering approximately 0.7%. These same data were also listed under a study on T cells of mothers and their children. As that study records: Unrelated mother-child pairs always had slightly, but never significantly, lower normalized overlap than related pairs.

V usage is TRBV5-1 and J usage is TRBJ2-1; TRBD2 agrees at 7 bases. This clonotype was obtained from a girl aged 2-10 years in good health. The sequenced sample was blood. DNA of the CDR3: TGCGCCAGCAGCTTGGAATCGGGGGGATCCTACAATGAGCAGTTCTTC. This encodes CASSLESGGSYNEQFF.